Described below is a single T cell receptor (beta chain) sequence and its context. What it binds is unknown. Profiled with immunoSEQ multiplex PCR; TCRdb holds only in-frame clones, not every one. The sample has 300,000 to 350,000 clones; about 77% are singletons. The data stem from a study of cytotoxic CD8 clonotypes in ibrutinib-treated CLL. Study results and limitations: Clonality was higher at ibrutinib response and returned toward baseline at progression.

Germline CDR1 MDHEN, CDR2 SYDVKM. This CDR3 spans 15 amino acids. V lost 8 bases, J lost 4 bases, and 14 bases stayed unmatched. The receptor comes from a human donor with chronic lymphocytic leukemia. The V call is TRBV28, the J call TRBJ2-7, with 7 bases lining up with TRBD2. Here the sequenced sample was PBMCs, taken before ibrutinib treatment. CDR3 DNA sequence: TGTGCCAGCGGGCAGGGAGGGGAAGGGTTTTACGAGCAGTACTTC. Protein sequence: CASGQGGEGFYEQYF.